Listed below are T cell receptor beta chains from one sample, sequenced in a study of sequential checkpoint blockade in melanoma. This table comes from immunoSEQ multiplex PCR, and its TCRdb copy is limited to in-frame clones, with some not included. The data show thousands of clones, about 30% seen once. The source was tumor tissue (inferred from file names), collected from a patient given nivolumab and ipilimumab in sequence. The receptors come from a human donor with melanoma. Both conserved end residues are part of each CDR3. Fields, in order: CDR3 DNA, CDR3 protein, clone size, V gene, J gene, D gene. D genes are given only for firm matches. Clone size is stated in some rows and not others, as once, few, many or a class when expanded.

CDR3nt: TGTGCCAGTCGGTGGGAGGCCGGCACCGGGGAGCTGTTTTTT
CDR3aa: CASRWEAGTGELFF
abundance: few
v_gene: TRBV6-8
j_gene: TRBJ2-2
d_gene: NA

CDR3nt: TGTGCCAGCAGCCCTCCTCTCCGGGACAGGTTTTCGGGGGAGCAGTACTTC
CDR3aa: CASSPPLRDRFSGEQYF
abundance: NA
v_gene: TRBV7-6
j_gene: TRBJ2-7
d_gene: TRBD1

CDR3nt: TGTGCCAGCAGCTACTCCGGGACAGGGGGCTATGGCTACACCTTC
CDR3aa: CASSYSGTGGYGYTF
abundance: medium-sized
v_gene: TRBV11-3
j_gene: TRBJ1-2
d_gene: TRBD1

CDR3nt: TGTGCCAGTAGCCAAACACCTAACACTGAAGCTTTCTTT
CDR3aa: CASSQTPNTEAFF
abundance: NA
v_gene: TRBV19
j_gene: TRBJ1-1
d_gene: NA

CDR3nt: TGTGCCAGCAGCTCGGAGACTAGCGGGAGAAATCTGCAGTACTTC
CDR3aa: CASSSETSGRNLQYF
abundance: medium-sized
v_gene: TRBV11-3
j_gene: TRBJ2-7
d_gene: TRBD2

CDR3nt: TGTGCCAGCATTCCCGGGGAGCTAGCGGGAGTTACCTACAATGAGCAGTTCTTC
CDR3aa: CASIPGELAGVTYNEQFF
abundance: NA
v_gene: TRBV28
j_gene: TRBJ2-1
d_gene: TRBD2

CDR3nt: TGTGCCAGTAGCCCTGGAGGAGCCGCAACTAATGAAAAACTGTTTTTT
CDR3aa: CASSPGGAATNEKLFF
abundance: once
v_gene: TRBV19
j_gene: TRBJ1-4
d_gene: NA

CDR3nt: TGCGCCAGCAGTCCTCAGGGGGCAGTGAACACTGAAGCTTTCTTT
CDR3aa: CASSPQGAVNTEAFF
abundance: NA
v_gene: TRBV10-2
j_gene: TRBJ1-1
d_gene: TRBD1

CDR3nt: TGTGCCACCAGCAGAGCAACAGGGAGCAATCAGCCCCAGCATTTT
CDR3aa: CATSRATGSNQPQHF
abundance: few
v_gene: TRBV15
j_gene: TRBJ1-5
d_gene: NA

CDR3nt: TGCGCCAGCAGCTTGGACAGGGGAGCTAACTATGGCTACACCTTC
CDR3aa: CASSLDRGANYGYTF
abundance: once
v_gene: TRBV5-1
j_gene: TRBJ1-2
d_gene: TRBD1

CDR3nt: TGTGCCATCAGTGTAAACAGGGGGACTGAAGCTTTCTTT
CDR3aa: CAISVNRGTEAFF
abundance: few
v_gene: TRBV6-8
j_gene: TRBJ1-1
d_gene: TRBD1

CDR3nt: TGTGCCAGCTCCCAGATGTCGGGGGACAATGAGCAGTTCTTC
CDR3aa: CASSQMSGDNEQFF
abundance: NA
v_gene: TRBV18
j_gene: TRBJ2-1
d_gene: NA

CDR3nt: TGTGCCAGCAGCCCGATGACTAGCGGGTCTAGCACAGATACGCAGTATTTT
CDR3aa: CASSPMTSGSSTDTQYF
abundance: medium-sized
v_gene: TRBV9
j_gene: TRBJ2-3
d_gene: TRBD2

CDR3nt: TGCGCCAGCAGCTCCCTGACAGGGCGGAGCGAGCAGTACTTC
CDR3aa: CASSSLTGRSEQYF
abundance: NA
v_gene: TRBV5-1
j_gene: TRBJ2-7
d_gene: TRBD1

CDR3nt: TGTGCCAGCAGAGCCAGCGGGATTGCCGCCGGGGAGCTGTTTTTT
CDR3aa: CASRASGIAAGELFF
abundance: medium-sized
v_gene: TRBV7-4
j_gene: TRBJ2-2
d_gene: TRBD2

CDR3nt: TGTGCCACCACCAAAGACAGGGTGTCGAGCAATCAGCCCCAGCATTTT
CDR3aa: CATTKDRVSSNQPQHF
abundance: NA
v_gene: TRBV15
j_gene: TRBJ1-5
d_gene: TRBD1

CDR3nt: TGTGCCAGTAGTCCCTTAGGGGGGTTCGGGAACACTGAAGCTTTCTTT
CDR3aa: CASSPLGGFGNTEAFF
abundance: NA
v_gene: TRBV19
j_gene: TRBJ1-1
d_gene: NA

CDR3nt: TGCAGCGCAAACAGGGACCCTAATACTGAAGCTTTCTTT
CDR3aa: CSANRDPNTEAFF
abundance: NA
v_gene: TRBV29-1
j_gene: TRBJ1-1
d_gene: NA

CDR3nt: TGCAGCGCTGTGGGACTAGCTGGGGAGACCCAGTACTTC
CDR3aa: CSAVGLAGETQYF
abundance: NA
v_gene: TRBV29-1
j_gene: TRBJ2-5
d_gene: TRBD2

CDR3nt: TGTGCCAGCAGTTACGCGGGGAACACTGAAGCTTTCTTT
CDR3aa: CASSYAGNTEAFF
abundance: few
v_gene: TRBV6-8
j_gene: TRBJ1-1
d_gene: NA

CDR3nt: TGTGCCAGTAGTATCCAACCTACGAACACCGGGGAGCTGTTTTTT
CDR3aa: CASSIQPTNTGELFF
abundance: few
v_gene: TRBV19
j_gene: TRBJ2-2
d_gene: NA

CDR3nt: TGTGCCAGTAGTAAGACTAGCGGGAGTCTGGAGACCCAGTACTTC
CDR3aa: CASSKTSGSLETQYF
abundance: NA
v_gene: TRBV19
j_gene: TRBJ2-5
d_gene: TRBD2

CDR3nt: TGTGCCAGCAGCCCACGGACAGGGGATGGTGAGCAGTTCTTC
CDR3aa: CASSPRTGDGEQFF
abundance: few
v_gene: TRBV11-3
j_gene: TRBJ2-1
d_gene: TRBD1

CDR3nt: TGTGCCAGCACCCGAACTACCGGCACAGATACGCAGTATTTT
CDR3aa: CASTRTTGTDTQYF
abundance: few
v_gene: TRBV12-5
j_gene: TRBJ2-3
d_gene: NA

CDR3nt: TGTGCCAGTAGTAAGACTAGCGGGAGCCTGGATACGCAGTATTTT
CDR3aa: CASSKTSGSLDTQYF
abundance: NA
v_gene: TRBV19
j_gene: TRBJ2-3
d_gene: TRBD2

CDR3nt: TGTGCCAGCAGCGACGGGACAGGGAGCACAGATACGCAGTATTTT
CDR3aa: CASSDGTGSTDTQYF
abundance: few
v_gene: TRBV11-1
j_gene: TRBJ2-3
d_gene: TRBD1

CDR3nt: TGCGCCAGCAGCTTGGACAGAATGAGAAACATTCAGTACTTC
CDR3aa: CASSLDRMRNIQYF
abundance: large
v_gene: TRBV5-1
j_gene: TRBJ2-4
d_gene: NA

CDR3nt: TGTGCCAGCAGCACCCCCTACGGACAGGGGCTTGGTGAAGCTTTCTTT
CDR3aa: CASSTPYGQGLGEAFF
abundance: medium-sized
v_gene: TRBV11-3
j_gene: TRBJ1-1
d_gene: TRBD1

CDR3nt: TGTGCCAGTAGTATTCAAGGGGATCAGCCCCAGCATTTT
CDR3aa: CASSIQGDQPQHF
abundance: once
v_gene: TRBV19
j_gene: TRBJ1-5
d_gene: NA

CDR3nt: TGTGCCAGCAGTTCTGGGGACGGGAGGACAGATACGCAGTATTTT
CDR3aa: CASSSGDGRTDTQYF
abundance: NA
v_gene: TRBV28
j_gene: TRBJ2-3
d_gene: TRBD2

CDR3nt: TGTGCCAGCAGCCGAGCGGCCGCGAACACCGGGGAGCTGTTTTTT
CDR3aa: CASSRAAANTGELFF
abundance: few
v_gene: TRBV11-3
j_gene: TRBJ2-2
d_gene: NA

CDR3nt: TGTGCCAGCAGCTTAGCCGGTGGGGGAGCTAACTATGGCTACACCTTC
CDR3aa: CASSLAGGGANYGYTF
abundance: few
v_gene: TRBV7-6
j_gene: TRBJ1-2
d_gene: NA

CDR3nt: TGTGCCAGCAGCGGAATATGGGGTTCTGGAAACACCATATATTTT
CDR3aa: CASSGIWGSGNTIYF
abundance: NA
v_gene: TRBV11-3
j_gene: TRBJ1-3
d_gene: NA

CDR3nt: TGCGCCAGCAGTGTAACAAGGGACACTGAAGCTTTCTTT
CDR3aa: CASSVTRDTEAFF
abundance: NA
v_gene: TRBV10-2
j_gene: TRBJ1-1
d_gene: NA

CDR3nt: TGTGCCAGCAGTTACGGAGGGGGGGGACGGGTCAGTGAAGCTTTCTTT
CDR3aa: CASSYGGGGRVSEAFF
abundance: few
v_gene: TRBV6-8
j_gene: TRBJ1-1
d_gene: NA

CDR3nt: TGTGCCAGCAGCCCTCAGTGGGGGAGAGGTGAGCAGTTCTTC
CDR3aa: CASSPQWGRGEQFF
abundance: NA
v_gene: TRBV14
j_gene: TRBJ2-1
d_gene: NA

CDR3nt: TGTGCTAGTGGTTTCCACCGCGGGCAGGGAGCCAAAAACATTCAGTACTTC
CDR3aa: CASGFHRGQGAKNIQYF
abundance: NA
v_gene: TRBV12-5
j_gene: TRBJ2-4
d_gene: NA

CDR3nt: TGTGCCAGCAGCCAGGACGACAGGGGAGGAGTAGATACGCAGTATTTT
CDR3aa: CASSQDDRGGVDTQYF
abundance: few
v_gene: TRBV6-8
j_gene: TRBJ2-3
d_gene: TRBD1

CDR3nt: TGTGCCAGCAGCTTACCCAGCACAGATACGCAGTATTTT
CDR3aa: CASSLPSTDTQYF
abundance: medium-sized
v_gene: TRBV7-1
j_gene: TRBJ2-3
d_gene: NA

CDR3nt: TGTGCCAGCAGTGACGAAGGGCGGGGCGGCTACACCTTC
CDR3aa: CASSDEGRGGYTF
abundance: NA
v_gene: TRBV6-8
j_gene: TRBJ1-2
d_gene: NA

CDR3nt: TGTGCCAGCAGAGCGGACAGGGGTATTGAAGCTTTCTTT
CDR3aa: CASRADRGIEAFF
abundance: few
v_gene: TRBV7-1
j_gene: TRBJ1-1
d_gene: TRBD1

CDR3nt: TGTGCCAGTAGTACCGGCCTAGGGGTGTCCTACGAGCAGTACTTC
CDR3aa: CASSTGLGVSYEQYF
abundance: NA
v_gene: TRBV19
j_gene: TRBJ2-7
d_gene: NA

CDR3nt: TGTGCCAGCAGCTTGGCCGGAGGATCGCCTGGAAACACCATATATTTT
CDR3aa: CASSLAGGSPGNTIYF
abundance: NA
v_gene: TRBV11-3
j_gene: TRBJ1-3
d_gene: NA

CDR3nt: TGCAGCGTTGAAAGGTTACTGAGCACTGAAGCTTTCTTT
CDR3aa: CSVERLLSTEAFF
abundance: few
v_gene: TRBV29-1
j_gene: TRBJ1-1
d_gene: NA

CDR3nt: TGTGCCACCTTAGGGGGACGAAGCTCTGGGGCCAACGTCCTGACTTTC
CDR3aa: CATLGGRSSGANVLTF
abundance: NA
v_gene: TRBV19
j_gene: TRBJ2-6
d_gene: NA

CDR3nt: TGTGCCAGTAGGTTCGGCCGGAACACTGAAGCTTTCTTT
CDR3aa: CASRFGRNTEAFF
abundance: NA
v_gene: TRBV19
j_gene: TRBJ1-1
d_gene: NA

CDR3nt: TGTGCCAGCAATCAGGGGATATATTTCACAGATACGCAGTATTTT
CDR3aa: CASNQGIYFTDTQYF
abundance: medium-sized
v_gene: TRBV2
j_gene: TRBJ2-3
d_gene: NA

CDR3nt: TGCGCCAGCAGCTCCAGCGGGGACGGCTCCTACGAGCAGTACTTC
CDR3aa: CASSSSGDGSYEQYF
abundance: NA
v_gene: TRBV5-1
j_gene: TRBJ2-7
d_gene: TRBD2

CDR3nt: TGTGCCTGGAGTGTATGGACTCTAGAGCGGTCCTACAATGAGCAGTTCTTC
CDR3aa: CAWSVWTLERSYNEQFF
abundance: NA
v_gene: TRBV30
j_gene: TRBJ2-1
d_gene: NA

CDR3nt: TGTGCCAGCAGCTTAGAGTTTACGGGGGCCATTAACTATGGCTACACCTTC
CDR3aa: CASSLEFTGAINYGYTF
abundance: NA
v_gene: TRBV11-3
j_gene: TRBJ1-2
d_gene: NA